The entry that follows covers one TCR beta chain sequence. A junction end diverges from the germline sequence, so it may reflect a read error. This specimen comes from a study of blood T cell repertoires in COVID-19. In the study overall: COVID-19 samples, acute and convalescent, were from the United States, Italy and Spain. PBMCs, B-cell-depleted T cells, or T cells were the source of the cDNA or gDNA that made up the material.

In the original workflow: Amplification of reference gene primers was used by the study to estimate nucleated cell counts. TCRdb's table, derived via immunoSEQ multiplex PCR, lists solely in-frame clones and lacks some. That table furnishes V, J and clone size, whereas the DNA furnished D and trimming. Seen here are 65,000 to 85,000 clones, about four fifths observed once, and the top ten hold 5.3%. Sequencing was carried out using peripheral blood. This sequence originates from a man in his fifties or sixties with active COVID-19.

The CDR3 coding sequence is TGTGCCACCAGCAGAGAAGGACTAGCGGTCCGCTTC. It codes for CATSREGLAVRF. V is TRBV15 and J is TRBJ2-7; 10 bases fit TRBD2. Germline assignment: CDR1 LNHNV and CDR2 YYDKDF (reference sequence). This CDR3 contains 12 residues.